This is a list of T cell receptor beta chains from one sample in a study of CD8+ T cells in alopecia areata. This table comes from immunoSEQ multiplex PCR, and its TCRdb copy is limited to in-frame clones, with some not included. The sample lists fewer than 110,000 clones, around 60% occurring once. The sample comprised CD4+ T cells sorted from blood. These receptor sequences come from a human donor in good health. The CDR3 runs from the conserved cysteine through the conserved F or W. D genes are given only for firm matches. Clone size appears in some rows only: once, few, many, or a class for an expanded clone.

TRBV10-3	TRBJ2-7	NA	few	CAIRSDRPLSYEQYF	TGTGCCATCAGATCTGACAGGCCCCTCTCCTACGAGCAGTACTTC
TRBV30	TRBJ1-1	NA	NA	CAWSVQTGEKAFF	TGTGCCTGGAGTGTACAGACGGGGGAGAAAGCTTTCTTT
TRBV5-6	TRBJ1-5	NA	once	CASSLLGSGNQPQHF	TGTGCCAGCAGCTTGCTAGGGAGCGGCAATCAGCCCCAGCATTTT
TRBV4-1	TRBJ1-2	NA	few	CASSPIEQGEYGYTF	TGCGCCAGCAGCCCGATAGAACAGGGAGAATATGGCTACACCTTC
TRBV29-1	TRBJ2-5	TRBD1	NA	CSVNPGQGARETQYF	TGCAGCGTCAACCCGGGACAGGGGGCGCGAGAGACCCAGTACTTC
TRBV28	TRBJ1-6	NA	NA	CASSRRDIRDSPLHF	TGTGCCAGCAGCAGAAGGGACATTCGAGATTCACCCCTCCACTTT
TRBV30	TRBJ2-7	NA	NA	CAWSVSVFEQYF	TGTGCCTGGAGTGTTTCGGTCTTCGAGCAGTACTTC
TRBV11-1	TRBJ1-1	NA	NA	CASSRTENTEAFF	TGTGCCAGCAGCCGGACAGAGAACACTGAAGCTTTCTTT
TRBV30	TRBJ2-6	NA	NA	CAWSFAGSGANVLTF	TGTGCCTGGAGTTTCGCTGGCTCTGGGGCCAACGTCCTGACTTTC
TRBV4-2	TRBJ2-7	TRBD2	once	CASSQVWGGTDSYEQYF	TGTGCCAGCAGCCAAGTTTGGGGAGGGACCGACTCCTACGAGCAGTACTTC
TRBV27	TRBJ1-1	NA	few	CASSSGLNTEAFF	TGTGCCAGCAGTTCAGGACTGAACACTGAAGCTTTCTTT
TRBV5-6	TRBJ2-5	NA	NA	CASSLSTGLETQYF	TGTGCCAGCAGCTTGAGTACAGGGCTAGAGACCCAGTACTTC
TRBV5-1	TRBJ2-3	NA	few	CASSLADTQYF	TGCGCCAGCAGCTTGGCAGATACGCAGTATTTT
TRBV30	TRBJ1-2	TRBD1	few	CAWSRPLGGGGYTF	TGTGCCTGGAGTCGCCCCTTAGGGGGCGGGGGCTACACCTTC
TRBV29-1	TRBJ2-5	TRBD2	NA	CSVGRLAEETQYF	TGCAGCGTTGGAAGACTAGCGGAAGAGACCCAGTACTTC
TRBV30	TRBJ1-2	NA	NA	CAWSVQWEAPLF	TGTGCCTGGAGTGTACAATGGGAAGCTCCCCTCTTC
TRBV5-4	TRBJ2-3	NA	NA	CASSRLTRGTSTDTQYF	TGTGCCAGCAGCCGTCTTACTAGGGGGACTAGCACAGATACGCAGTATTTT
TRBV25-1	TRBJ2-7	NA	NA	CASSRRGSLYEQYF	TGTGCCAGCAGTCGCCGTGGCAGTCTCTACGAGCAGTACTTC
TRBV29-1	TRBJ2-3	NA	few	CSVEDRLGVGDTQYF	TGCAGCGTTGAAGATAGACTAGGGGTCGGAGATACGCAGTATTTT
TRBV7-2	TRBJ2-5	TRBD2	NA	CASSPSGGVQETQYF	TGTGCCAGCAGCCCTAGCGGGGGGGTTCAAGAGACCCAGTACTTC
TRBV28	TRBJ2-3	NA	NA	CASREWSLLETYTQYF	TGTGCCAGCCGCGAGTGGAGCTTATTAGAAACCTATACGCAGTATTTT
TRBV27	TRBJ2-1	NA	few	CASSSAWPRDNEQFF	TGTGCCAGCAGTTCCGCGTGGCCGAGGGACAATGAGCAGTTCTTC
TRBV30	TRBJ2-1	NA	few	CAWSDRSPYNEQFF	TGTGCCTGGAGCGACAGGTCACCCTACAATGAGCAGTTCTTC
TRBV4-2	TRBJ2-5	NA	NA	CASSQDGPPSETQYF	TGTGCCAGCAGCCAGGATGGACCGCCCTCTGAGACCCAGTACTTC
TRBV25-1	TRBJ2-7	TRBD2	NA	CASSELGGGSYEQYF	TGTGCCAGCAGTGAATTGGGCGGGGGGTCCTACGAGCAGTACTTC
TRBV11-2	TRBJ1-6	TRBD1	NA	CASSMEGANSPLHF	TGTGCCAGCAGCATGGAGGGGGCCAATTCACCCCTCCACTTT
TRBV4-2	TRBJ2-1	TRBD2	NA	CASSQASGGYNEQFF	TGTGCCAGCAGCCAAGCTAGCGGGGGGTACAATGAGCAGTTCTTC
TRBV29-1	TRBJ2-3	TRBD2	NA	CSVTTGLGGRPADTQYF	TGCAGCGTTACAACTGGATTGGGGGGGAGGCCGGCAGATACGCAGTATTTT
TRBV29-1	TRBJ2-7	NA	NA	CSVRPAAYEQYF	TGCAGCGTCCGGCCGGCGGCCTACGAGCAGTACTTC
TRBV29-1	TRBJ1-1	NA	few	CSVVGGGWMEAFF	TGCAGCGTTGTGGGGGGCGGATGGATGGAAGCTTTCTTT
TRBV28	TRBJ2-7	NA	NA	CASINSDYRVHEQYF	TGTGCCAGCATAAATAGTGACTACAGGGTCCACGAGCAGTACTTC
TRBV11-2	TRBJ2-1	TRBD2	NA	CASGPGLGREQFF	TGTGCCAGCGGACCGGGACTAGGCCGTGAGCAGTTCTTC
TRBV28	TRBJ2-5	TRBD1	NA	CASGGQGTETQYF	TGTGCCAGCGGGGGACAGGGGACCGAGACCCAGTACTTC
TRBV7-6	TRBJ2-2	TRBD1	few	CASSSGQGEVTGELFF	TGTGCCAGCAGCTCGGGACAGGGAGAGGTCACCGGGGAGCTGTTTTTT
TRBV5-1	TRBJ1-1	NA	once	CASSLPGMNTEAFF	TGCGCCAGCAGCTTGCCGGGGATGAACACTGAAGCTTTCTTT
TRBV30	TRBJ1-1	NA	NA	CAWSVTGFANTEAFF	TGTGCCTGGAGTGTCACCGGGTTTGCGAACACTGAAGCTTTCTTT
TRBV5-1	TRBJ2-4	TRBD1	NA	CASSLLGQGAAGNIQYF	TGCGCCAGCAGCTTGCTGGGACAGGGGGCTGCGGGAAACATTCAGTACTTC
TRBV5-4	TRBJ2-5	TRBD2	NA	CASSRGGGHQETQYF	TGTGCCAGCAGCCGGGGCGGGGGACACCAAGAGACCCAGTACTTC
TRBV14	TRBJ2-3	NA	NA	CASSPLRGGDTQYF	TGTGCCAGCAGCCCTCTGCGGGGCGGAGATACGCAGTATTTT
TRBV30	TRBJ2-1	NA	NA	CAWSRRFEQFF	TGTGCCTGGAGCCGCCGGTTTGAGCAGTTCTTC